These T cell receptor beta chains were read from a single sample in a study of PD-1 blockade in mismatch repair-deficient tumors. Clones were sequenced by immunoSEQ multiplex PCR, and TCRdb holds only the in-frame ones, with some missing. The data show 38,000 or so clones, approximately 81% seen once. The sequenced sample was peripheral blood, obtained roughly 76 weeks after starting pembrolizumab. The receptor source for this set is an adult with mismatch repair-deficient cancer. Each CDR3 is given with its conserved first and last residue. Fields, in order: V gene, D gene, clone size, J gene, CDR3 protein, CDR3 DNA. D genes are given only for firm matches. Size is stated for part of the rows, as once, few or many counts, or as a class when the clone is expanded.

>TRBV4-1|.|few|TRBJ2-5
CASSQDWSTQETQYF
TGCGCCAGCAGCCAAGATTGGTCTACTCAAGAGACCCAGTACTTC
>TRBV7-3|.|few|TRBJ2-2
CASSPRTPGTGELFF
TGTGCCAGCAGCCCCAGGACCCCCGGCACCGGGGAGCTGTTTTTT
>TRBV11-2|.|.|TRBJ1-1
CASSVRGGRATEAFF
TGTGCCAGCAGCGTCAGGGGTGGTAGGGCCACTGAAGCTTTCTTT
>TRBV7-3|TRBD1|once|TRBJ1-1
CASSSRQGRGEAFF
TGTGCCAGCAGCTCAAGACAGGGAAGGGGTGAAGCTTTCTTT
>TRBV7-2|.|.|TRBJ2-3
CASSPGRNTDTQYF
TGTGCCAGCAGCCCTGGACGCAACACAGATACGCAGTATTTT
>TRBV7-6|TRBD2|.|TRBJ2-3
CASSLRREEGDTQYF
TGTGCCAGCAGCTTAAGGCGGGAGGAAGGAGATACGCAGTATTTT
>TRBV4-2|.|few|TRBJ1-1
CASSQERRNTEAFF
TGTGCCAGCAGCCAAGAAAGGAGAAACACTGAAGCTTTCTTT
>TRBV11-2|.|.|TRBJ1-5
CASSFGTPGSQPQHF
TGTGCCAGCAGCTTTGGGACACCTGGGAGTCAGCCCCAGCATTTT
>TRBV9|TRBD2|.|TRBJ2-7
CASSVGVSGSYEQYF
TGTGCCAGCAGCGTAGGGGTTAGCGGGAGTTACGAGCAGTACTTC
>TRBV7-9|.|.|TRBJ2-5
CASSWGRTNQETQYF
TGTGCCAGCAGCTGGGGACGCACCAACCAAGAGACCCAGTACTTC
>TRBV5-4|.|once|TRBJ2-3
CASSPFVVSDTQYF
TGTGCCAGCAGCCCCTTCGTAGTTTCAGATACGCAGTATTTT
>TRBV11-3|.|.|TRBJ1-2
CASSLETGNYGYTF
TGTGCCAGCAGCTTAGAGACAGGAAACTATGGCTACACCTTC
>TRBV9|.|.|TRBJ2-5
CASSVGGGKYETQYF
TGTGCCAGCAGCGTAGGTGGTGGGAAATATGAGACCCAGTACTTC
>TRBV7-8|TRBD1|.|TRBJ1-5
CASSARQGFETQHF
TGTGCCAGCAGCGCCAGACAGGGGTTCGAGACCCAGCATTTT
>TRBV27|.|.|TRBJ2-3
CASSSSVRSSSTDTQYF
TGTGCCAGCAGTTCGTCCGTTCGTAGCAGTAGCACAGATACGCAGTATTTT